One sample yielded the 3 T cell receptor beta chains listed below, sequenced in a study of cytomegalovirus exposure and HLA in healthy donors. The protocol was immunoSEQ multiplex PCR, while the TCRdb copy is restricted to in-frame clones and leaves out a portion. The sample records fewer than 150,000 clones, roughly 88% being singletons. The material sequenced was PBMCs. These receptors all come from a woman between 18 and 29 years old in good health and CMV-seropositive.

The gene calls are TRBV7-9 and TRBJ2-7; D is perhaps TRBD2 (6 bases). This CDR3 is built from 12 residues. Trimming cost V 5 bases and J 7 bases, with 12 bases left between them. Germline CDR1 reads SEHNR; CDR2 reads FQNEAQ (reference sequence). As DNA, the CDR3 is TGTGCCAGCAGCCCTGGGGGGTGGGAGCAGTACTTC. Its translation is CASSPGGWEQYF.

The rearrangement uses TRBV21-1 and TRBJ2-2; the table's TRBD1 call for D was not verified on the DNA. TRBV21-1 is deemed a pseudogene. The CDR3 contains 18 residues. CDR3 sequence: CASSGRKDREGRAGELFF. CDR3 coding DNA: TGTGCCAGCAGCGGTAGAAAAGACAGGGAAGGTAGGGCCGGGGAGCTGTTTTTT.

The chain employs TRBV6-5 and TRBJ1-1; TRBD1 matches at 7 bases. The CDR3 extends over 13 amino acids. The J segment lost 7 bases and the V segment lost 5 bases, leaving 7 bases of the junction unmatched. CDR1 is MNHEY and CDR2 is SVGAGI in the germline V gene. The chain's CDR3 is CASSMTGWVEAFF. CDR3 DNA: TGTGCCAGCAGTATGACAGGGTGGGTTGAAGCTTTCTTT.